Listed here is a single T cell receptor beta chain. Its cognate antigen has yet to be identified. Within one base of it there is no much larger clone, and no base qualities were kept. Taken with the paper, the label for treatment or condition translates to: in vitro stimulation with specific CMV peptide epitopes to enrich CMV-specific T cells. This specimen comes from a study of T cell repertoires in cytomegalovirus infection (dated by TCRdb to the late 2010s). Some background on the complete study: Alongside well-studied HLA-B-restricted epitopes, the peptide stimulations were aimed at recently identified HLA-C-restricted CMV epitopes, whose presentation resists viral immunomodulation. The HLA type of each donor mattered for the analysis, because public TCR beta signatures pointed to carriage of CMV infection along with the matching HLA type. Summary of the overall study and its limitations: The ex vivo response was dominated by HLA-C-restricted CMV-specific TCR beta clonotypes, and the single most frequent clonotype in two of eight donors was supplied by these HLA-C-restricted clonotypes. In both this cohort and an independent cohort of over 350 donors, the cumulative frequency of public TCR beta family members distinguished carriers of CMV infection plus the relevant HLA type.

Sequenced on an Illumina HiSeq 1500. TCRdb's own reprocessing of the public reads used fastp at Q25 and MiXCR and kept productive beta chains. All rows with the same CDR3 protein become a single entry with the most common DNA and genes. The sample data list 350,000 to 400,000 distinct CDR3 sequences, and about 34% of these were observed just once. Less than 15% of the sample is held by the ten biggest clonotypes. From cysteine to phenylalanine, the CDR3 is 15 amino acids long. CDR3 DNA only is kept here, 45 bases in frame from base 1. Trimming removed 5 bases from V and 10 bases from J, leaving 20 bases between the germline ends.

The V gene is TRBV12-3 or TRBV12-4 and the J gene is TRBJ2-2; 6 matching bases give a weak D call of TRBD2. The receptor was derived from a human donor in good health (CMV status not recorded). Some clones in this sample may be carry-over from other donors' samples. Sequenced here: cultured PBMCs, sampled from culture after CMV antigen stimulation. CDR3 sequence: CASSNRASEPSELFF. The DNA sequence is as follows: TGTGCCAGCAGTAATAGGGCTAGCGAGCCTTCGGAGCTGTTTTTT.